This is a list of T cell receptor beta chains from one sample in a study of OX40 agonist ivuxolimab in advanced cancers. The table came from immunoSEQ multiplex PCR; TCRdb's copy has only in-frame clones and leaves some out. This table holds 48,000 or so clones, 83% found once. Here the sequenced sample was CD4+ or CD8+ T cells sorted from blood, taken in a trial of the OX40 agonist ivuxolimab. The origin of the receptors is an adult with an advanced solid tumor such as melanoma, head and neck, liver or kidney cancer. CDR3s include the opening cysteine and the closing phenylalanine or tryptophan. The order of the fields is V gene, clone size, J gene, D gene, CDR3 DNA, CDR3 protein. The D gene is left open where the match is weak. Some rows mark clone size as missing; the rest say once, few, many or name a class of expanded clone.

V gene: TRBV2
clone size: .
J gene: TRBJ1-5
D gene: .
CDR3 DNA: TGTGCCAGCCATCTGGGGGCCAATCAGCCCCAGCATTTT
CDR3 protein: CASHLGANQPQHF

V gene: TRBV5-1
clone size: .
J gene: TRBJ2-2
D gene: .
CDR3 DNA: TGCGCCAGCAGAGGGTTAGCCACCGGGGAGCTGTTTTTT
CDR3 protein: CASRGLATGELFF

V gene: TRBV27
clone size: once
J gene: TRBJ1-1
D gene: TRBD1
CDR3 DNA: TGTGCCAGCAGTTTTGAGGGGGCAAGGGAAGCTTTCTTT
CDR3 protein: CASSFEGAREAFF

V gene: TRBV4-1
clone size: .
J gene: TRBJ2-5
D gene: TRBD1
CDR3 DNA: TGCGCCAGCAGCCAAGGGGGACAGAACCAAGAGACCCAGTACTTC
CDR3 protein: CASSQGGQNQETQYF

V gene: TRBV7-8
clone size: .
J gene: TRBJ1-6
D gene: .
CDR3 DNA: TGTGCCAGCAGCTTAGCGACAACCTATAATTCACCCCTCCACTTT
CDR3 protein: CASSLATTYNSPLHF

V gene: TRBV29-1
clone size: .
J gene: TRBJ2-3
D gene: TRBD2
CDR3 DNA: TGCAGCGGGATAGCGGGGGTGGGAGATACGCAGTATTTT
CDR3 protein: CSGIAGVGDTQYF

V gene: TRBV19
clone size: once
J gene: TRBJ2-7
D gene: .
CDR3 DNA: TGTGCCAGTAGTATAGCCGCGGACAGCTTGGAGCAGTACTTC
CDR3 protein: CASSIAADSLEQYF

V gene: TRBV7-8
clone size: few
J gene: TRBJ2-5
D gene: .
CDR3 DNA: TGTGCCAGCAGGAGAGGGACCCAAGAGACCCAGTACTTC
CDR3 protein: CASRRGTQETQYF

V gene: TRBV21-1
clone size: .
J gene: TRBJ2-7
D gene: .
CDR3 DNA: TGTGCCAGCAACCCGCCCCCCAGGGACACCTACGAGCAGTACTTC
CDR3 protein: CASNPPPRDTYEQYF

V gene: TRBV30
clone size: .
J gene: TRBJ1-1
D gene: .
CDR3 DNA: TGTGCCTGGAGTGTCGGGGGTCTTGGGACTGAAGCTTTCTTT
CDR3 protein: CAWSVGGLGTEAFF

V gene: TRBV7-7
clone size: few
J gene: TRBJ2-1
D gene: .
CDR3 DNA: TGTGCTAGCAGCCGAGGCCTCTCTAATGAGCAGTTCTTC
CDR3 protein: CASSRGLSNEQFF

V gene: TRBV7-2
clone size: .
J gene: TRBJ2-3
D gene: .
CDR3 DNA: TGTGCCAGCAGCTTATCGGGGAGAGCGGACACAGATACGCAGTATTTT
CDR3 protein: CASSLSGRADTDTQYF

V gene: TRBV9
clone size: .
J gene: TRBJ1-6
D gene: TRBD1
CDR3 DNA: TGTGCCAGCAGCGTAGGGACAGGGCTTCGGAATTCACCCCTCCACTTT
CDR3 protein: CASSVGTGLRNSPLHF

V gene: TRBV4-1
clone size: .
J gene: TRBJ2-3
D gene: TRBD1
CDR3 DNA: TGCGCCAGCAGCCAAGGGGGACAGGGGCTAACAGATACGCAGTATTTT
CDR3 protein: CASSQGGQGLTDTQYF

V gene: TRBV4-3
clone size: .
J gene: TRBJ2-3
D gene: TRBD2
CDR3 DNA: TGCGCCAGCAGCCAGGTCCCGGGACTAGCGGGGGCCGCCACAGATACGCAGTATTTT
CDR3 protein: CASSQVPGLAGAATDTQYF

V gene: TRBV7-2
clone size: .
J gene: TRBJ2-7
D gene: .
CDR3 DNA: TGTGCCAGCAGCCATGGGGGCGGGCTCGAGCAGTACTTC
CDR3 protein: CASSHGGGLEQYF

V gene: TRBV11-2
clone size: .
J gene: TRBJ2-1
D gene: TRBD2
CDR3 DNA: TGTGCCAGCAGCTTAGACCCGCGGGGGATTGAGCAGTTCTTC
CDR3 protein: CASSLDPRGIEQFF

V gene: TRBV4-3
clone size: .
J gene: TRBJ2-5
D gene: .
CDR3 DNA: TGCGCCAGCAGCCAAGATCCTGTCAGTCGGGAGACCCAGTACTTC
CDR3 protein: CASSQDPVSRETQYF

V gene: TRBV4-3
clone size: .
J gene: TRBJ2-2
D gene: TRBD2
CDR3 DNA: TGCGCCAGCAGCCAAAACCAACCGGGACTAGGCGGGGAGCTGTTTTTT
CDR3 protein: CASSQNQPGLGGELFF

V gene: TRBV2
clone size: .
J gene: TRBJ2-4
D gene: TRBD1
CDR3 DNA: TGTGCCAGCATTCCAGGGGGCGCGGGCTTCGCCAAAAACATTCAGTACTTC
CDR3 protein: CASIPGGAGFAKNIQYF

V gene: TRBV6-4
clone size: .
J gene: TRBJ1-1
D gene: .
CDR3 DNA: TGTGCCAGCAGTTCCCAGGTGAACACTGAAGCTTTCTTT
CDR3 protein: CASSSQVNTEAFF

V gene: TRBV5-1
clone size: .
J gene: TRBJ2-2
D gene: TRBD1
CDR3 DNA: TGCGCCAGCAGCCAGCTCGGGACAGCGGCCCCCGGGGAGCTGTTTTTT
CDR3 protein: CASSQLGTAAPGELFF

V gene: TRBV4-1
clone size: medium-sized
J gene: TRBJ1-5
D gene: TRBD1
CDR3 DNA: TGCGCCAGCAGCCAAGAGGGGACAGGGATAACTCAGCCCCAGCATTTT
CDR3 protein: CASSQEGTGITQPQHF

V gene: TRBV30
clone size: .
J gene: TRBJ1-1
D gene: .
CDR3 DNA: TGTGCCTGGAGTACCAAAGTGGGCAGGAACACTGAAGCTTTCTTT
CDR3 protein: CAWSTKVGRNTEAFF

V gene: TRBV7-2
clone size: .
J gene: TRBJ2-7
D gene: .
CDR3 DNA: TGTGCCAGCAGCCCCACCCCTCAGGAGGCCTACGAGCAGTACTTC
CDR3 protein: CASSPTPQEAYEQYF

V gene: TRBV6-6
clone size: .
J gene: TRBJ1-2
D gene: .
CDR3 DNA: TGTGCCAGCAGTTACTACGGACAGCCCTATGGCTACACCTTC
CDR3 protein: CASSYYGQPYGYTF

V gene: TRBV7-8
clone size: few
J gene: TRBJ1-1
D gene: .
CDR3 DNA: TGTGCCAGCAGCTTACTGGGGTTTGAAGCTTTCTTT
CDR3 protein: CASSLLGFEAFF

V gene: TRBV5-1
clone size: .
J gene: TRBJ2-3
D gene: .
CDR3 DNA: TGCGCCAGCAGCAAGACTAGAGGAATAGATACGCAGTATTTT
CDR3 protein: CASSKTRGIDTQYF

V gene: TRBV19
clone size: few
J gene: TRBJ2-6
D gene: .
CDR3 DNA: TGTGCCAGTAGTATCGGGACAGGGGCCAACGTCCTGACTTTC
CDR3 protein: CASSIGTGANVLTF

V gene: TRBV5-8
clone size: .
J gene: TRBJ1-2
D gene: .
CDR3 DNA: TGTGCCAGCAGGATTATAGGGCGGACTTCCCATGGCTACACCTTC
CDR3 protein: CASRIIGRTSHGYTF

V gene: TRBV5-1
clone size: .
J gene: TRBJ2-5
D gene: .
CDR3 DNA: TGCGCCAGCAGCTTGGCAGGGTACGAGACCCAGTACTTC
CDR3 protein: CASSLAGYETQYF